This entry lists 19 T cell receptor beta chains sequenced from one sample in a study of OX40 agonist ivuxolimab in advanced cancers. Sequenced by immunoSEQ multiplex PCR; TCRdb stores in-frame clones only, minus some. The repertoire holds under 45,000 clones, with 70% to 90% as singletons. Specimen: CD4+ or CD8+ T cells sorted from blood, collected in a trial of the OX40 agonist ivuxolimab. Receptors originate from an adult with an advanced solid tumor such as melanoma, head and neck, liver or kidney cancer.

There are a few counts of this clone. The identical CDR3 is also encoded by other nucleotide sequences in the sample. The chain joins TRBV7-2 to TRBJ1-4; perhaps TRBD1 as D (5 bases). Germline values: CDR1 SGHTA, CDR2 FQGNSA. V was trimmed by 5 bases and J by 0 bases, leaving 10 bases between them. CDR3 length equals 15 residues. CDR3 in DNA: TGTGCCAGCAGCCTCACAGGTCCAACTAATGAAAAACTGTTTTTT. This gives the protein CASSLTGPTNEKLFF.

This clone was seen a single time. V usage is TRBV7-3 and J usage is TRBJ2-1; D is tentatively TRBD1 or TRBD2 (5 bases each). V lost 2 bases, J lost 4 bases, and 9 bases lay in between. The CDR3 contains 14 residues. Germline V gene sequence: CDR1 SGHTA, CDR2 FQGTGA. The CDR3 protein is CASSLRDQYNEQFF. The CDR3 region has the DNA TGTGCCAGCAGCTTACGGGACCAGTACAATGAGCAGTTCTTC.

The CDR3 protein is CASSGGQGGDTEAFF. The CDR3 DNA follows: TGTGCCAGCAGCGGGGGACAGGGCGGGGACACTGAAGCTTTCTTT. The chain carries TRBV5-4 and TRBJ1-1, with 9 nucleotides matching TRBD1. With V trimmed by 4 bases and J by 3 bases, 7 bases remained unmatched. Looked up from germline, CDR1 is SGHNT and CDR2 is YYREEE (reference sequence). This CDR3 region has 15 residues. Together with reference TRBV5-4 and TRBJ1-1, the CDR3 gives the full variable domain: ETGVTQSPTHLIKTRGQQVTLRCSSQSGHNTVSWYQQALGQGPQFIFQYYREEENGRGNFPPRFSGLQFPNYSSELNVNALELDDSALYLCASSGGQGGDTEAFFGQGTRLTVV.

The chain uses TRBV4-1 and TRBJ2-5, with 9 bases aligning to TRBD2. Judging by the DNA end, TRBJ2-7 fits better; the J call may be wrong. CDR3 length equals 14 residues. CDR1 MGHRA and CDR2 YSYEKL come from the germline V gene. The CDR3 region has the DNA TGCGCCAGCAGCCATCTAGCGGGGTCCTACGAGCAGTACTTC. This codes for CASSHLAGSYEQYF.

The chain joins TRBV7-9 to TRBJ2-2; D unclear. The CDR3 totals 16 residues. Germline V lookup: CDR1 SEHNR, CDR2 FQNEAQ (reference sequence). Trimming left V 0 bases short and J 3 bases short, with 11 bases between. The CDR3: CASSLALTGYTGELFF. The CDR3 nucleotides read TGTGCCAGCAGCTTAGCGCTTACGGGCTACACCGGGGAGCTGTTTTTT.

The chain uses TRBV6-5 and TRBJ2-3; D gene ambiguous. This CDR3 contains 14 residues. The V end lost 5 bases, the J end lost 3 bases, and 12 bases lay between the germline ends. Looked up from germline, CDR1 is MNHEY and CDR2 is SVGAGI. The CDR3, as DNA: TGTGCCAGCAGTCCCAATGACGCGACAGATACGCAGTATTTT. It encodes CASSPNDATDTQYF.

This clone was counted between two and nine times. The V call is TRBV20-1, the J call TRBJ2-1; a weak D match, TRBD1 (5 bases). Trimming shortened V by 6 bases and J by 6 bases, and 6 bases separated the two germline ends. The V gene's germline CDR1 is DFQATT and CDR2 SNEGSKA (reference sequence). The CDR3 sequence is 10 residues long. The CDR3 sequence is CSAQGNEQFF. CDR3 DNA: TGCAGTGCCCAGGGCAATGAGCAGTTCTTC.

The chain couples TRBV5-4 to TRBJ2-3; 9 nucleotides match TRBD1. Trimming took 6 bases from V and 4 from J; bases not matched to a gene: 3. The germline CDR1 and CDR2 sequences are SGHNT and YYREEE (reference sequence). The CDR3 runs to 13 residues. In nucleotides, the CDR3 is TGTGCCAGCACCCGGGACAGGGCAGATACGCAGTATTTT. As protein: CASTRDRADTQYF.

The genes are TRBV11-2 and TRBJ2-1; 8 nucleotides agree with TRBD1. V trimming: 2 bases; J trimming: 12 bases; junction bases outside the gene matches: 15. Germline V gives CDR1 SGHAT, CDR2 FQNNGV. The CDR3 totals 16 residues. The CDR3 coding sequence is TGTGCCAGCAGCTTAAGAGCGACAGGGGAGGTTCGGCGGCAGTTCTTC. Amino acids: CASSLRATGEVRRQFF.

The chain joins TRBV14 to TRBJ1-6; a weak D match, TRBD1 (5 bases). V was pared by 0 bases and J by 9 bases, with 6 bases between. In germline, CDR1 is SGHDN, CDR2 FVKESK. CDR3 size: 13 residues. The CDR3 sequence is CASSQDQGSPLHF. Written as DNA, the CDR3 is TGTGCCAGCAGCCAAGATCAGGGTTCACCCCTCCACTTT. Together with reference TRBV14 and TRBJ1-6, the CDR3 gives the full variable domain: EAGVTQFPSHSVIEKGQTVTLRCDPISGHDNLYWYRRVMGKEIKFLLHFVKESKQDESGMPNNRFLAERTGGTYSTLKVQPAELEDSGVYFCASSQDQGSPLHFGNGTRLTVT.

This clone was recorded once. For the CDR3, the DNA is TGTGCCAGCAGCTTAGATCCGGAGACCATGAACACTGAAGCTTTCTTT. It yields the protein CASSLDPETMNTEAFF. The chain combines TRBV7-8 with TRBJ1-1, with D uncertain. The germline V and J ends were trimmed by 1 base and 0 bases, with 12 bases remaining between them. CDR3 length: 16 residues. Germline CDR1 SGHVS, CDR2 FQNEAQ.

This chain connects TRBV7-9 to TRBJ2-1; tentatively, D is TRBD2 (5 bases). Per germline, CDR1 SEHNR and CDR2 FQNEAQ (reference sequence). V lost 1 base, J lost 9 bases, and 13 bases lay in between. The length of the CDR3 is 14 residues. The CDR3 sequence is CASSLVASMVEQFF. In DNA, the CDR3 is TGTGCCAGCAGCTTAGTAGCTAGCATGGTTGAGCAGTTCTTC. The complete variable domain, with remaining parts taken from reference TRBV7-9 and TRBJ2-1, reads DTGVSQNPRHKITKRGQNVTFRCDPISEHNRLYWYRQTLGQGPEFLTYFQNEAQLEKSRLLSDRFSAERPKGSFSTLEIQRTEQGDSAMYLCASSLVASMVEQFFGPGTRLTVL.

V gene TRBV27 combines with J gene TRBJ2-1; 8 positions agree with TRBD1. The germline gives CDR1 MNHEY, CDR2 SMNVEV (reference sequence). V dropped 3 bases and J dropped 5; count of bases not matched to a gene: 6. CDR3 length: 15 amino acids. CDR3 sequence reads: CASSFRQGSHNEQFF. CDR3 in DNA: TGTGCCAGCAGTTTCCGACAGGGGTCCCACAATGAGCAGTTCTTC.

The V and J genes are TRBV7-3 and TRBJ2-1, with TRBD1 matching over 9 bases. CDR3 length: 14 amino acids. Losses at the gene ends were 5 bases for V and 8 bases for J; bases not matched to a gene: 7. Per germline, CDR1 SGHTA and CDR2 FQGTGA. CDR3 amino acids: CASSPGQGGDEQFF. CDR3 DNA sequence: TGTGCCAGCAGCCCGGGACAGGGTGGCGATGAGCAGTTCTTC.

The V gene is TRBV28, the J gene TRBJ2-7; D might be TRBD1 (6 bases). The CDR3 has 13 amino acids. Germline V gene data show CDR1 as MDHEN and CDR2 as SYDVKM. Trimming stripped 4 bases from V and 2 bases from J, with 9 bases between. CDR3 protein: CASSSGVTYEQYV. In nucleotides, the CDR3 is TGTGCCAGCAGTTCAGGGGTGACCTACGAGCAGTACGTC.

The CDR3 sequence: CASSHDRGGNEQFF. CDR3 DNA sequence: TGTGCCAGCAGCCACGACAGGGGCGGGAATGAGCAGTTCTTC. The rearrangement uses TRBV5-4 and TRBJ2-1, with 8 bases that match TRBD1. The germline V gene encodes CDR1 SGHNT and CDR2 YYREEE (reference sequence). Germline trimming cut 4 bases from V and 7 bases from J; bases unmatched to any gene: 7. The CDR3 extends over 14 amino acids.

This rearrangement joins TRBV5-5 to TRBJ1-1, with D possibly TRBD1 on 6 matching bases. Trimming removed 4 bases from V and 5 bases from J, with 15 bases in between. The germline gives CDR1 SGHKS, CDR2 YYEKEE (reference sequence). The CDR3 extends over 14 amino acids. The chain's CDR3 is CASSPPTGRTEAFF. CDR3 coding DNA: TGTGCCAGCAGCCCCCCCACAGGGAGGACTGAAGCTTTCTTT.

CDR3 sequence (DNA): TGTGCCAGCAGTGAAGTGATGGCCGCACTGAGCAATCAGCCCCAGCATTTT. This gives the protein CASSEVMAALSNQPQHF. The chain couples TRBV6-1 to TRBJ1-5; D remains unclear. This CDR3 region has 17 residues. The germline gives CDR1 MNHNS, CDR2 SASEGT. V was clipped by 1 base and J by 1 base, with 14 bases between them.

The J gene is TRBJ2-1, the V gene TRBV7-6; TRBD1 might be the D (5 bases). The V gene's germline CDR1 is SGHVS and CDR2 FNYEAQ. V was pared by 1 base and J by 1 base, with 8 bases between. The CDR3 is 15 amino acids. CDR3 in amino acids: CASSLGTPSYNEQFF. DNA for the CDR3: TGTGCCAGCAGCTTAGGGACACCTTCCTACAATGAGCAGTTCTTC.